The source of this T cell receptor beta chain is a study of breast tumors, draining lymph nodes, adjacent tissues (dated by TCRdb to about 2016). With respect to the entire study: In breast cancer patients, the study compared the TCR beta repertoires of tumor, adjacent nontumor tissue and axillary lymph nodes. The study aimed to assess the relationships and possible T-cell exchange between tumor, surrounding tissue and draining lymph node repertoires in human breast cancer. What the study reported, not specific to this receptor: Tumor and nontumor tissue repertoires were found to be significantly more similar in luminal-like than in basal-like breast cancer. A scenario in which most tumor T cells derive from the lymph node and then expand within tumor tissue was judged to be consistent with the data. Tumors showed preferential V and J gene usage, and their T-cell repertoire diversity fell below that of lymph nodes yet above that of nontumor tissue. The study presented the conclusion that tumor T cells originate in lymph nodes as consistent with a hypothesis, not as something directly demonstrated.

This clonotype was observed many times. The clone's antigen remains unknown. Base qualities are not recorded, but no much larger clone differs from it by a single base. TCRdb names Illumina HiSeq 2000 as the instrument used. Multiplex PCR amplification was used to build the TCR beta chain libraries. High-throughput sequencing was used to analyze the amplified TCR beta chain products. Starting from the raw public reads, TCRdb applied fastp trimming at Q25, assembled clones with MiXCR and retained in-frame beta chains. Records with the same CDR3 protein are collapsed into one entry carrying the most frequent genes and DNA. The sample table lists approximately 250,000 distinct CDR3 sequences, less than 35% of them with a count of one. The ten largest make up under 4.5% of the sample. Lymph node samples were obtained from the axillary draining lymph nodes of breast cancer patients. Trimming at the junction amounts to 1 base on V and 13 bases on J, and the germline ends lie 17 bases apart. CDR1 and CDR2 (SGHAT, FQNNGV) derive from the germline V gene. The CDR3 measures 14 amino acids from cysteine to phenylalanine. Kept here is only the CDR3 DNA, which spans 42 bases and is read in frame from base 1.

The sequence links TRBV11-2 to TRBJ2-1, with an unclear D gene assignment. The sample comprised axillary lymph node tissue. This receptor was identified in a female donor with breast cancer. Some clones in this sample may be carry-over from other donors' samples. This receptor has the CDR3 CASSLGPTESLQFF. In nucleotide form, the sequence is TGTGCCAGCAGCTTAGGCCCGACCGAGAGTTTACAGTTCTTC.